This T cell receptor (beta chain) was found in a study of T-cell reconstitution after alpha-beta-depleted transplantation in children. V was clipped by 4 bases and J by 5 bases, with 11 bases between them. Germline V gene lookup returns CDR1 SGHVS and CDR2 FQNEAQ. CDR3 size: 14 residues. This sample's TCRbeta library carried unique molecular identifier barcodes. TCRdb called the PCR reads again in MiXCR, with one record for every CDR3 protein. This table holds about 270,000 distinct CDR3 sequences, almost 10% found once. This clonotype has a count of ten or more. The clonotype originates from a human donor who donated a stem cell graft to a child with SCID. The chain is built from TRBV7-8 and TRBJ1-4; D perhaps matches TRBD1 (6 bases). This material consisted of PBMCs from the stem cell graft donor, taken from the stem cell graft. The CDR3 DNA sequence: TGTGCCAGCAGCTCTACAGGGTTAAATGAAAAACTGTTTTTT. Its translation: CASSSTGLNEKLFF.